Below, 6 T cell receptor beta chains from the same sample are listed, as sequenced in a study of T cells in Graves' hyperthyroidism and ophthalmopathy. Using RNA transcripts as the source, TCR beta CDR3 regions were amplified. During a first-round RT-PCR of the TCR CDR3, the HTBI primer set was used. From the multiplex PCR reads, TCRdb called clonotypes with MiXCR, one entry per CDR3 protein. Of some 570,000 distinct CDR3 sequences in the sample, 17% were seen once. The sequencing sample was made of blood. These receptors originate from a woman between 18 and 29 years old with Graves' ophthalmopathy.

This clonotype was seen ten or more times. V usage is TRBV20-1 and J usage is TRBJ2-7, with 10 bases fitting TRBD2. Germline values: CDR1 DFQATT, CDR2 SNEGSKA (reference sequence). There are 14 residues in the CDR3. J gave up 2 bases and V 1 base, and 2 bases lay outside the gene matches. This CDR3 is CSARGTSGTYEQYF. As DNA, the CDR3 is TGCAGTGCTAGAGGGACTAGCGGTACCTACGAGCAGTACTTC.

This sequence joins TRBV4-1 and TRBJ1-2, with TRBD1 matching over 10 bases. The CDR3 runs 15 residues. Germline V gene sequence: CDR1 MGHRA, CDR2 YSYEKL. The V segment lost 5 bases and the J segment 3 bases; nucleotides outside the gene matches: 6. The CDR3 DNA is TGCGCCAGCAGCTCCTGGGACAGGGGAGACTATGGCTACACCTTC. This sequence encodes CASSSWDRGDYGYTF.

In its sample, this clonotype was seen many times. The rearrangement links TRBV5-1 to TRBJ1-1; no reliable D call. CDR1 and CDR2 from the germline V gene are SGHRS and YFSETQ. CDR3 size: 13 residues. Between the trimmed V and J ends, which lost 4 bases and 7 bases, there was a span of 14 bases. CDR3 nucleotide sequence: TGCGCCAGCAGCCGGGAGGGAGGGAATGAAGCTTTCTTT. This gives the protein CASSREGGNEAFF.

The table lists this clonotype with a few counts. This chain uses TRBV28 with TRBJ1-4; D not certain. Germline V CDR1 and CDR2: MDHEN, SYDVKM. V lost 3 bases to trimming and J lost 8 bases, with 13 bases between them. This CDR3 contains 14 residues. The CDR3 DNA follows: TGTGCCAGCAGTTTTCATGGAACCAGCGAAAAACTGTTTTTT. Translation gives CASSFHGTSEKLFF.

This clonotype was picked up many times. The CDR3 DNA follows: TGTGCCAGCAGTAGCACAGGGAGAACCTACGAGCAGTACTTC. Residues: CASSSTGRTYEQYF. The rearrangement uses TRBV28 and TRBJ2-7; maybe TRBD1 (6 bases). V lost 5 bases to trimming and J lost 2 bases, with 13 bases between them. The CDR3 is 14 amino acids. Germline V CDR1 and CDR2: MDHEN, SYDVKM.

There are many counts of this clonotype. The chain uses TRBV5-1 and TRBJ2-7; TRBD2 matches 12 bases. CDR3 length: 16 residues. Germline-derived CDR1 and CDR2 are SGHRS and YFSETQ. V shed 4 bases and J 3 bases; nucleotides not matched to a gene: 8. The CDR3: CASSPATSGSFYEQYF. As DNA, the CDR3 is TGCGCCAGCAGCCCCGCGACTAGCGGGAGTTTCTACGAGCAGTACTTC.